This record covers a single T cell receptor (beta chain). Its antigen is still unknown. The data derive from a study of T cell repertoires in cytomegalovirus infection. Study summary: Newly reported HLA-C-restricted and thoroughly characterized HLA-B-restricted CMV epitopes were employed. Study outcomes and limitations: CMV-specific TCR beta clonotypes restricted by HLA-C were the ones dominating the ex vivo response. Cumulative frequency (of public TCR beta family members) identified carriers of CMV plus the relevant HLA.

TCRdb redid the calling of the reads with MiXCR, one entry per CDR3 protein. The data hold fewer than 950,000 distinct CDR3 sequences, with 30% to 35% observed a single time. V was trimmed by 2 bases and J by 8 bases, leaving 9 bases between them. Germline assignment: CDR1 MNHEY and CDR2 SVGAGI. CDR3 length: 12 residues. The source was cultured CD8+ T cells from PBMCs, collected from culture after CMV antigen stimulation. The chain couples TRBV6-5 to TRBJ1-1, with no clear D. The clonotype was recovered from a human donor in good health (CMV status not recorded). Some clones in this sample may be carry-over from other donors' samples. The CDR3 DNA follows: TGTGCCAGCAGTTACGGGAAAACAGAAGCTTTCTTT. It codes for CASSYGKTEAFF.